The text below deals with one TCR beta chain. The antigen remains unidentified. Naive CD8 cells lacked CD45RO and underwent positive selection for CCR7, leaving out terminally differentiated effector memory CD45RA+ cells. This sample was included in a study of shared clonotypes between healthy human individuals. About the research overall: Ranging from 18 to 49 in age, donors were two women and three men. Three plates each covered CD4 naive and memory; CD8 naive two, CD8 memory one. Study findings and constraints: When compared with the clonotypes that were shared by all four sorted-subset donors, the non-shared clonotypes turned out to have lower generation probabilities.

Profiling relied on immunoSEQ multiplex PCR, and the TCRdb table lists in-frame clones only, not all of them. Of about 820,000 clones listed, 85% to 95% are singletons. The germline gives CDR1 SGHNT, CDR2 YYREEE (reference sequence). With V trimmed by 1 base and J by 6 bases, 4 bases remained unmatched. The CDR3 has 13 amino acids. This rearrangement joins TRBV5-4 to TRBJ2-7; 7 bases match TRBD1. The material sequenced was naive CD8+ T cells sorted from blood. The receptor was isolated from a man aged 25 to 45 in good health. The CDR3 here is CASSLIGGGEQYF. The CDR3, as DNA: TGTGCCAGCAGCTTGATAGGGGGCGGCGAGCAGTACTTC. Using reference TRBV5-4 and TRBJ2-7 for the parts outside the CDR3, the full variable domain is ETGVTQSPTHLIKTRGQQVTLRCSSQSGHNTVSWYQQALGQGPQFIFQYYREEENGRGNFPPRFSGLQFPNYSSELNVNALELDDSALYLCASSLIGGGEQYFGPGTRLTVT.